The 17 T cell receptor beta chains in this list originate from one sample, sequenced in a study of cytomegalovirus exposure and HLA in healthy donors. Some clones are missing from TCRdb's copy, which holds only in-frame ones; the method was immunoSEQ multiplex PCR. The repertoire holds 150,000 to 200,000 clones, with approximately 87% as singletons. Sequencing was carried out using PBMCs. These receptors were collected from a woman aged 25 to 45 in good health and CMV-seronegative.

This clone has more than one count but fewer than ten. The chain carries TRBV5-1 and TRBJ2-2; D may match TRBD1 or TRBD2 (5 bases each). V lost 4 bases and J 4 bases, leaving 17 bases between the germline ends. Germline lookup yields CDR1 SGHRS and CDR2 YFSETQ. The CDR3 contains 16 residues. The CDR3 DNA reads TGCGCCAGCAGCACAACCGCCGGGACCACCACCGGGGAGCTGTTTTTT. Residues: CASSTTAGTTTGELFF. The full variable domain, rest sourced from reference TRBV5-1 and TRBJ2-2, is KAGVTQTPRYLIKTRGQQVTLSCSPISGHRSVSWYQQTPGQGLQFLFEYFSETQRNKGNFPGRFSGRQFSNSRSEMNVSTLELGDSALYLCASSTTAGTTTGELFFGEGSRLTVL.

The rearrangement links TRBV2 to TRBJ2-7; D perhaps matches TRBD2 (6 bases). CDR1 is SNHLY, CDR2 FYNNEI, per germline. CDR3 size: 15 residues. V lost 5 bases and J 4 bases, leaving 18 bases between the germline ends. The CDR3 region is CASSTGDRGRYEQYF. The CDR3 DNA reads TGTGCCAGCAGTACGGGGGACCGGGGGAGATACGAGCAGTACTTC. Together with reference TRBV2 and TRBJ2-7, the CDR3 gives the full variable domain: EPEVTQTPSHQVTQMGQEVILRCVPISNHLYFYWYRQILGQKVEFLVSFYNNEISEKSEIFDDQFSVERPDGSNFTLKIRSTKLEDSAMYFCASSTGDRGRYEQYFGPGTRLTVT.

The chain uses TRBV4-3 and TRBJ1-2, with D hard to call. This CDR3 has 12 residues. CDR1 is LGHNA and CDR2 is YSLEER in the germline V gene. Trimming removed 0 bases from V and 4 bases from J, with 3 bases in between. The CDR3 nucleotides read TGCGCCAGCAGCCAAGACGGCTATGGCTACACCTTC. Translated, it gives CASSQDGYGYTF.

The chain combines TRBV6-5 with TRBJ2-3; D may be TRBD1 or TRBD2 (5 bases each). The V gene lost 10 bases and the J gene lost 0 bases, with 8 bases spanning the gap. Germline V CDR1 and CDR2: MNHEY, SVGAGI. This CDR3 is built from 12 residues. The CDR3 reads CATRDSTDTQYF. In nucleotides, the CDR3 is TGTGCCACCCGGGACAGCACAGATACGCAGTATTTT.

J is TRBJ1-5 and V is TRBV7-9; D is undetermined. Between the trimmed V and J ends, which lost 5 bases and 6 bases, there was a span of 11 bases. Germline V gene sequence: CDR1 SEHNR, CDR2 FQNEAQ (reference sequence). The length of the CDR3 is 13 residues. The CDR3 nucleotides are TGTGCCAGCAGCCTAGGAGGTCGTCAGCCCCAGCATTTT. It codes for CASSLGGRQPQHF.

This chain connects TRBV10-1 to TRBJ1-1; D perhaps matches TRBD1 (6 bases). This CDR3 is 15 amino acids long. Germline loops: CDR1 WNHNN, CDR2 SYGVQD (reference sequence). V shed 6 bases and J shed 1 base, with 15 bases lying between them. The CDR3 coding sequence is TGCGCCAGCAGGACGGGGACATTGCGGAACACTGAAGCTTTCTTT. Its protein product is CASRTGTLRNTEAFF.

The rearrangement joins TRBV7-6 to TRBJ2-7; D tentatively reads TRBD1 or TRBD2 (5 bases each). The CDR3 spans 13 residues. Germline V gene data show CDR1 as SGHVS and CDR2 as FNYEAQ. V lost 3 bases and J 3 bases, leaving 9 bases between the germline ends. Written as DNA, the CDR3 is TGTGCCAGCAGCTTGGGACGGCTCTACGAGCAGTACTTC. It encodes CASSLGRLYEQYF.

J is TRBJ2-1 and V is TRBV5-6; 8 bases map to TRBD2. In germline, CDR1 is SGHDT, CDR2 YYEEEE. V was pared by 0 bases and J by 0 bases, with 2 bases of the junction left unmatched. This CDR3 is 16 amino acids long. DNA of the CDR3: TGTGCCAGCAGCTTGGTCAGCGGGGGCTCCTACAATGAGCAGTTCTTC. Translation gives CASSLVSGGSYNEQFF.

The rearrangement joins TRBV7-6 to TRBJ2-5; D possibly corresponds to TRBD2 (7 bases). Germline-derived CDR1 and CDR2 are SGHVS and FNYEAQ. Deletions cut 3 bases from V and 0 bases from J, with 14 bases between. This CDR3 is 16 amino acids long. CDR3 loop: CASSFGREGDQETQYF. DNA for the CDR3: TGTGCCAGCAGCTTTGGAAGGGAGGGGGACCAAGAGACCCAGTACTTC.

CDR3 bases: TGTGCCAGCAGTTACCGAGGGACAGTTAATGAAAAACTGTTTTTT. Translating it yields CASSYRGTVNEKLFF. This chain joins TRBV6-5 and TRBJ1-4; 7 bases are shared with TRBD1. The J segment lost 4 bases and the V segment lost 2 bases, leaving 4 bases of the junction unmatched. The CDR3 spans 15 residues. The germline CDR1 and CDR2 sequences are MNHEY and SVGAGI.

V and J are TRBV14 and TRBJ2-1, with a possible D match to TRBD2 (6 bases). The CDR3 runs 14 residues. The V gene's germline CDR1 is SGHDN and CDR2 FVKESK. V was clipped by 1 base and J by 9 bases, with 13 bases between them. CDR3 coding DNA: TGTGCCAGCAGCCAAGTATTCGGGGGTAGTGAGCAGTTCTTC. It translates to CASSQVFGGSEQFF.

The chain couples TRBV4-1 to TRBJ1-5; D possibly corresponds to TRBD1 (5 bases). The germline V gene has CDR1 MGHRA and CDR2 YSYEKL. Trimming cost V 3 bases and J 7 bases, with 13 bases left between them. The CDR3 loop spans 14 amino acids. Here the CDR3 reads CASSHYEGAQPQHF. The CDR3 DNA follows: TGCGCCAGCAGCCATTACGAAGGGGCACAGCCCCAGCATTTT.

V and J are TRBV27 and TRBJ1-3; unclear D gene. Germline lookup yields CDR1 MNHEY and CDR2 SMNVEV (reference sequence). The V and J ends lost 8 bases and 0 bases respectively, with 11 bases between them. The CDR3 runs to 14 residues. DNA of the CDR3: TGTGCCAGCCGCTCCTTCGGCTCTGGAAACACCATATATTTT. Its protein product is CASRSFGSGNTIYF.

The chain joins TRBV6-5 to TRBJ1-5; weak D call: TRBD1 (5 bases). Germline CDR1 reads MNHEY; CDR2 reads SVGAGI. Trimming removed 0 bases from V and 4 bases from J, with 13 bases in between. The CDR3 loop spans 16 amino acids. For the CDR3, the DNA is TGTGCCAGCAGTTACTCCTGGCAGGGTACAAATCAGCCCCAGCATTTT. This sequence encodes CASSYSWQGTNQPQHF.

CDR3 bases: TGTGCCAGCAGCTTGGAGGTGGCTAACTATGGCTACACCTTC. Translated, it gives CASSLEVANYGYTF. This sequence joins TRBV5-4 and TRBJ1-2; D not certain. This CDR3 contains 14 residues. Germline lookup yields CDR1 SGHNT and CDR2 YYREEE (reference sequence). Trimming cost V 0 bases and J 0 bases, with 6 bases left between them.

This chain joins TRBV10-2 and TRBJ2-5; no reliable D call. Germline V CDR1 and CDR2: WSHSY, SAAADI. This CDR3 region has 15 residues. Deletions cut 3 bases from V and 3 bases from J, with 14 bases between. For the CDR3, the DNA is TGCGCCAGCAGTGAACATGACCGTAGGGAAGAGACCCAGTACTTC. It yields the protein CASSEHDRREETQYF.

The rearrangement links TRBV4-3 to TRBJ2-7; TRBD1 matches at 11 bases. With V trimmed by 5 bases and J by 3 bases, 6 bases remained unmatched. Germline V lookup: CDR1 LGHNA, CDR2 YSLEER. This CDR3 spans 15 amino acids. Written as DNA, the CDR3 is TGCGCCAGCAGCGCGGGACAGGGGGTCGTCTACGAGCAGTACTTC. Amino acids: CASSAGQGVVYEQYF.